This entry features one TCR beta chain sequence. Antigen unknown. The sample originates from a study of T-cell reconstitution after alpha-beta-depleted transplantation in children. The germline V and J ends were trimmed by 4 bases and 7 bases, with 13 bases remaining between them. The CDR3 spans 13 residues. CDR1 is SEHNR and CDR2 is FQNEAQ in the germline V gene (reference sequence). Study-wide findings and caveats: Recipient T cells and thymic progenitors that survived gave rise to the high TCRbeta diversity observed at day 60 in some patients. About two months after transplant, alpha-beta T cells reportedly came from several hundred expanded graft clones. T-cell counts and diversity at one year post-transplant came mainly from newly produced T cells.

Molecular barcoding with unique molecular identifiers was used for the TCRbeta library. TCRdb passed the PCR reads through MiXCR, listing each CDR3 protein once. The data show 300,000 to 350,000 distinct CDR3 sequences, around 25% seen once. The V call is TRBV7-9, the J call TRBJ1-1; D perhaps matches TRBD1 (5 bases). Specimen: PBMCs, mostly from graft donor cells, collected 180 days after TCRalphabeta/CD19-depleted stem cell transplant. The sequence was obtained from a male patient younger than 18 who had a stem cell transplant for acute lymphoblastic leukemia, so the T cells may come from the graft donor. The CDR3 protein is CASSYGRTREAFF. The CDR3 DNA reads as TGTGCCAGCAGCTACGGACGGACACGTGAAGCTTTCTTT.